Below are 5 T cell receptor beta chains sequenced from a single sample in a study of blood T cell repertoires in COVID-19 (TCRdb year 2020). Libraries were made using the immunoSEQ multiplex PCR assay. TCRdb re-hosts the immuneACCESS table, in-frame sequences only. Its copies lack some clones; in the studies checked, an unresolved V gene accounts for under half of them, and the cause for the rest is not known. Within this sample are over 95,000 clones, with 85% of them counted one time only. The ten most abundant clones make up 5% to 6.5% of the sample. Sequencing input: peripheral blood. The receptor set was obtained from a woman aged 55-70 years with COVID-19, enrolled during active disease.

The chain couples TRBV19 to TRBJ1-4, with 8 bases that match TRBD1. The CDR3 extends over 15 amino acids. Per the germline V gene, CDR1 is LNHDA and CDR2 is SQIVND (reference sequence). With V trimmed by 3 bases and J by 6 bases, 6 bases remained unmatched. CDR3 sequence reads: CASSMTGVSYEKLFF. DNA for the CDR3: TGTGCCAGTAGTATGACAGGGGTGTCTTATGAAAAACTGTTTTTT.

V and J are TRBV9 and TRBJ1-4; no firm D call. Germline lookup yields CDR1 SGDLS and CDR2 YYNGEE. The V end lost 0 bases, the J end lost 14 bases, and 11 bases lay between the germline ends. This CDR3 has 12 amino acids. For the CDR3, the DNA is TGTGCCAGCAGCGTAGGGGTTGGAGCGCTGTTTTTT. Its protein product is CASSVGVGALFF.

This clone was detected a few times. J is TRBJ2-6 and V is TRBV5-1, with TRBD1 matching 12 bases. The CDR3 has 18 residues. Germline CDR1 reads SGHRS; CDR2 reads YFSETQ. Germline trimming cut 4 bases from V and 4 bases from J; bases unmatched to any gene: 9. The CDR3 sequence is CASSAARDRGQGANVLTF. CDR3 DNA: TGCGCCAGCAGCGCCGCCCGGGACAGGGGGCAGGGGGCCAACGTCCTGACTTTC.

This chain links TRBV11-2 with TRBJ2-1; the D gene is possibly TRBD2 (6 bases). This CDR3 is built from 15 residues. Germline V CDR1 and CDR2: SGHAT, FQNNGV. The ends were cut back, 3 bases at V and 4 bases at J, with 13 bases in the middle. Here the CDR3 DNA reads TGTGCCAGCAGCTTTGGTGCGGGGAAATACAATGAGCAGTTCTTC. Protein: CASSFGAGKYNEQFF.

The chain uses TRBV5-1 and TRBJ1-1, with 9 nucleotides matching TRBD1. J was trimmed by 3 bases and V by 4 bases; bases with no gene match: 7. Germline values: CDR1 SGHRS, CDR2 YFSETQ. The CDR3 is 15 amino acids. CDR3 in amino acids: CASSTNRGLDTEAFF. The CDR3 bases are TGCGCCAGCAGCACGAACAGGGGGCTGGACACTGAAGCTTTCTTT.